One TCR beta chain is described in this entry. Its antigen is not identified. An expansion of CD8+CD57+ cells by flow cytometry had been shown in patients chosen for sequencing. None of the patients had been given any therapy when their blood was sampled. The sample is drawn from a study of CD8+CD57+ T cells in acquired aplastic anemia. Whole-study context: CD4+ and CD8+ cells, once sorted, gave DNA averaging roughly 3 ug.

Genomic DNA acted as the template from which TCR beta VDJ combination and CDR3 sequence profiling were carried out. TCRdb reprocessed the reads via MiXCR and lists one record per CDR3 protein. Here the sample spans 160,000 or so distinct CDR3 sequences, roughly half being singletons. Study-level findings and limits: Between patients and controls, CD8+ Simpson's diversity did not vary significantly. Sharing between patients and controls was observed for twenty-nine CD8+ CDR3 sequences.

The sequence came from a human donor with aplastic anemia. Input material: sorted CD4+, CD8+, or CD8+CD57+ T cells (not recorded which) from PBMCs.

The CDR3 reads CASSITNTGELFF. The CDR3 bases are TGTGCCAGTAGTATCACTAACACCGGGGAGCTGTTTTTT. V is TRBV19 and J is TRBJ2-2; no definite D call. Trimming pared 3 bases from V and 2 bases from J, leaving 4 bases between. The CDR3 consists of 13 residues. Germline V gene sequence: CDR1 LNHDA, CDR2 SQIVND (reference sequence).